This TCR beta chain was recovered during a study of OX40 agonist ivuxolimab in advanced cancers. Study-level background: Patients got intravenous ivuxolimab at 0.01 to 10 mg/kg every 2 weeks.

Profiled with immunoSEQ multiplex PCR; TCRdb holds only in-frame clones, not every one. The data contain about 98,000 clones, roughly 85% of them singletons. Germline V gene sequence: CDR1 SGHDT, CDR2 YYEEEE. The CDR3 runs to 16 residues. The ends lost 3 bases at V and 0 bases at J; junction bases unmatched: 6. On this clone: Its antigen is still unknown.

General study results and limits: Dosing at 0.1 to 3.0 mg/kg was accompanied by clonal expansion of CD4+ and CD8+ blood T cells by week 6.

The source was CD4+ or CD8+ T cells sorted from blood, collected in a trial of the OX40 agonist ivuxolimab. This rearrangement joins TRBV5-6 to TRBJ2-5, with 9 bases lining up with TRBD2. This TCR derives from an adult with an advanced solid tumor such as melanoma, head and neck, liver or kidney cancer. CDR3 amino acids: CASSSPSGVYQETQYF. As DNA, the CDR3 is TGTGCCAGCAGCTCTCCTAGCGGGGTTTACCAAGAGACCCAGTACTTC.